Listed below are T cell receptor beta chains from one sample, sequenced in a study of cytomegalovirus exposure and HLA in healthy donors. The data were produced by immunoSEQ multiplex PCR, yet TCRdb's version contains in-frame clones alone and is incomplete. Of 200,000 to 250,000 clones in the sample, less than 85% were seen once. The sample was PBMCs. All receptors derive from a man aged 18 to 30 in good health and CMV-seronegative. Both conserved end residues are part of each CDR3. The order of the fields is CDR3 DNA, CDR3 protein, V gene, clone size, J gene, D gene. D genes are given only for firm matches. Part of the rows lack a size; the others show once, few, many or a class for expanded clones.

TGTGCCAAAAAATTGCGGGAGGGCCTCATCGAGCAGTACTTC	CAKKLREGLIEQYF	TRBV5-3	-	TRBJ2-7	TRBD2
TGTGCCAGCAGCCGTTCAGGGGCCCCTGCCTACGAGCAGTACTTC	CASSRSGAPAYEQYF	TRBV7-9	-	TRBJ2-7	-
TGTGCCAGCAGTGAAAGAGGACATAGGGTGGCTTTCTTT	CASSERGHRVAFF	TRBV6-1	-	TRBJ1-1	-
TGTGCCAGCAGTTACTCACGACAGAATGAAAAACTGTTTTTT	CASSYSRQNEKLFF	TRBV6-6	-	TRBJ1-4	-
TGTGCCAGCAGTTTAGGGGCAGCAATACTTTCTGGGGCCAACGTCCTGACTTTC	CASSLGAAILSGANVLTF	TRBV27	-	TRBJ2-6	-
TGCAGCGGTTGGGGACAGGGTCCAGATACGCAGTATTTT	CSGWGQGPDTQYF	TRBV29-1	-	TRBJ2-3	TRBD1
TGTGCCAGCAGCGTAGCCCGGGACAGCTATTATGGCTACACCTTC	CASSVARDSYYGYTF	TRBV9	-	TRBJ1-2	TRBD1
TGTGCCAGCAGCTCCTCTCGACTAGCGGGAGGCAATGAGCAGTTCTTC	CASSSSRLAGGNEQFF	TRBV9	-	TRBJ2-1	TRBD2
TGTGCCTGGAGAACAGGATTCGATTACAATGAGCAGTTCTTC	CAWRTGFDYNEQFF	TRBV30	-	TRBJ2-1	-
TGCGCCAGCAGCACGTCGGGCGGGGGTTTGGGAACTGACTACACCTTC	CASSTSGGGLGTDYTF	TRBV5-1	-	TRBJ1-2	-
TGTGCCAGTAGTATTGGACAGGGGGGCTGGGAGACCCAGTACTTC	CASSIGQGGWETQYF	TRBV19	-	TRBJ2-5	TRBD1
TGCGCCAGCAGTGTGAGGACAGGGAGCTCCTACGAGCAGTACTTC	CASSVRTGSSYEQYF	TRBV10-1	-	TRBJ2-7	TRBD1
TGTGCCAGCAGCGTTTATGCACGGGAAACAGATACGCAGTATTTT	CASSVYARETDTQYF	TRBV9	-	TRBJ2-3	-
TGCAGCGTTGAAGGACAGGGGGCCCTCACTGAAGCTTTCTTT	CSVEGQGALTEAFF	TRBV29-1	-	TRBJ1-1	TRBD1
TGTGCCTGGAGTCAGGGTACTGGAAACACCATATATTTT	CAWSQGTGNTIYF	TRBV30	once	TRBJ1-3	-
TGTGCCAGTAGTATTACAGGCTGGAACACTGAAGCTTTCTTT	CASSITGWNTEAFF	TRBV19	once	TRBJ1-1	-
TGTGCCAGCAGCGGTACAGGGGACTGGGGCACTGAAGCTTTCTTT	CASSGTGDWGTEAFF	TRBV7-9	-	TRBJ1-1	TRBD1
TGTGCCAGCAGATTGCCTCGGGGCGGGGAGCTGTTTTTT	CASRLPRGGELFF	TRBV11-2	-	TRBJ2-2	-
TGTGCCAGCACCCCTGGTGACGTGGGACAGGGTAATTACGAGCAGTACTTC	CASTPGDVGQGNYEQYF	TRBV9	-	TRBJ2-7	TRBD1
TGTGCCAGCAGCTTAAAGGAGGGGCGGGATTACAATGAGCAGTTCTTC	CASSLKEGRDYNEQFF	TRBV7-3	-	TRBJ2-1	-
TGCGCCAGCAGCCCGCAAGCGGGAATAGCAGATACGCAGTATTTT	CASSPQAGIADTQYF	TRBV5-1	few	TRBJ2-3	TRBD2
TGTGCCAGCAGTTTGCTGTTTAGCGGAAACACCGGGGAGCTGTTTTTT	CASSLLFSGNTGELFF	TRBV28	-	TRBJ2-2	-
TGTGCCTCTCGGGGTAATGAGCCCCAGCATTTT	CASRGNEPQHF	TRBV2	-	TRBJ1-5	-
TGTGCCAGCAGTGGCGCCGGGACTAGGTTCGGTGATACGCAGTATTTT	CASSGAGTRFGDTQYF	TRBV6-6	-	TRBJ2-3	TRBD2
TGTGCCAGCAGTTTAACATGGACAGGGGGCTTTAATGGTGGCTACACCTTC	CASSLTWTGGFNGGYTF	TRBV27	few	TRBJ1-2	TRBD1
TGTGCCAGCAGCTTTCCGGGACAGGGGATCTATGGCTACACCTTC	CASSFPGQGIYGYTF	TRBV11-2	-	TRBJ1-2	TRBD1
TGTGCCAGCAGCTTAGCCTACCGGGACAGGGAGGACGGCTACACCTTC	CASSLAYRDREDGYTF	TRBV7-9	-	TRBJ1-2	TRBD1
TGCGCCAGCAGCCCGGACAGGGGGCTCACCTACGAGCAGTACTTC	CASSPDRGLTYEQYF	TRBV5-1	-	TRBJ2-7	TRBD1
TGTGCCAGCAGTGGATGGGCGGGGGAGAAGGGGAACACTGAAGCTTTCTTT	CASSGWAGEKGNTEAFF	TRBV25-1	-	TRBJ1-1	-
TGTGCCAGCAGTTACTCGTATGGGGCCGACAATCAGCCCCAGCATTTT	CASSYSYGADNQPQHF	TRBV6-5	-	TRBJ1-5	-
TGCGCCAGCAGCCCCGGACAGGCAATCTCTGGGGCCAACGTCCTGACTTTC	CASSPGQAISGANVLTF	TRBV5-1	-	TRBJ2-6	TRBD1
TGTGCCTGGGGAGCTAAAAACATTCAGTACTTC	CAWGAKNIQYF	TRBV30	-	TRBJ2-4	-
TGTGCCTGGGGGAGCGGGAGGGGAGAAAATGAGCAGTTCTTC	CAWGSGRGENEQFF	TRBV30	-	TRBJ2-1	TRBD2
TGCAGTGGCCTAGAGTACTACGAGCAGTACTTC	CSGLEYYEQYF	TRBV20-1	-	TRBJ2-7	-
TGTGCCAGAGGAAAGGGTATGGGCCCAGGGGGCACTGAAGCTTTCTTT	CARGKGMGPGGTEAFF	TRBV2	once	TRBJ1-1	TRBD1
TGTGCCAGCAGTTCCCCAATGACAGGGGGTAATGAAAAACTGTTTTTT	CASSSPMTGGNEKLFF	TRBV6-5	few	TRBJ1-4	TRBD1
TGTGCCGCCGGTCTGGCGGGAGGGCTTGAGACCCAGTACTTC	CAAGLAGGLETQYF	TRBV6-6	few	TRBJ2-5	TRBD2
TGTGCCAGCAGCTTAACACCGGGACAGTTTCAAGAGACCCAGTACTTC	CASSLTPGQFQETQYF	TRBV7-3	-	TRBJ2-5	TRBD1
TGCGCCAGCAGGAACCGGACAGGGATGGGCGGTGGCTACACCTTC	CASRNRTGMGGGYTF	TRBV4-1	-	TRBJ1-2	TRBD1
TGTGCCAGCAGTGTAAGCGGGAGGGCCTTCGGTGAGCAGTACTTC	CASSVSGRAFGEQYF	TRBV6-6	-	TRBJ2-7	TRBD2
TGCAGCGTTAAAGTGCAGGGAGGGGCCAACGTCCTGACTTTC	CSVKVQGGANVLTF	TRBV29-1	-	TRBJ2-6	-
TGCAGCGCCCGTAATCCGGGACAGGGAACAGATACGCAGTATTTT	CSARNPGQGTDTQYF	TRBV29-1	-	TRBJ2-3	TRBD1
TGTGCCAGTAGTATAGTGGCAGTCTCCTACAATGAGCAGTTCTTC	CASSIVAVSYNEQFF	TRBV19	-	TRBJ2-1	-
TGTGCCAGCAGTTATTCAGGGGGCACTGAAGCTTTCTTT	CASSYSGGTEAFF	TRBV6-5	-	TRBJ1-1	TRBD1
TGTGCCAGCAGCGTCACGACAGGGGGAGAGCGCGAGCAGTACTTC	CASSVTTGGEREQYF	TRBV5-4	few	TRBJ2-7	TRBD1
TGTGCCAGCAGCCCCGCGGGACAGGGCACCGGGGAGCTGTTTTTT	CASSPAGQGTGELFF	TRBV7-3	-	TRBJ2-2	TRBD1
TGTGCCAGCAGCCCCCGGACTAGGGGGGGCACCGGGGAGCTGTTTTTT	CASSPRTRGGTGELFF	TRBV9	-	TRBJ2-2	-
TGTGCCAGCAGCTTAGTTCGGGGGATCCACACTGAAGCTTTCTTT	CASSLVRGIHTEAFF	TRBV7-2	-	TRBJ1-1	-
TGTGCCAGCAGTTACGGCGGGTTAGGGTCCTACGAGCAGTACTTC	CASSYGGLGSYEQYF	TRBV6-5	-	TRBJ2-7	-
TGTGCCAGCAGCTTAGGGTGGCTAGCGGGCTTTAATGAGCAGTTCTTC	CASSLGWLAGFNEQFF	TRBV11-2	-	TRBJ2-1	TRBD2
TGCGCCAGCAGCTCGGGACGGACAGGTCCCTACGAGCAGTACTTC	CASSSGRTGPYEQYF	TRBV5-1	-	TRBJ2-7	TRBD1
TGTGCCAGCAGCGCTGATAGTACTAGCGGGGGTATTCAGTACTTC	CASSADSTSGGIQYF	TRBV9	-	TRBJ2-4	TRBD2
TGTGCCAGCAGCTCAGGACTAGCGGCCTCCTACGAGCAGTACTTC	CASSSGLAASYEQYF	TRBV7-3	-	TRBJ2-7	TRBD2
TGTGCCAGCAGCTTGAAGCGGGAGGGCTCCTACGAGCAGTACTTC	CASSLKREGSYEQYF	TRBV5-6	few	TRBJ2-7	TRBD2
TGTGCCAGCAGTTCTAATAACGACAGGGGGCCTATCTACGAGCAGTACTTC	CASSSNNDRGPIYEQYF	TRBV7-9	-	TRBJ2-7	TRBD1
TGTGCCAGCTCACCACCGTCCGGGACTACCTACGAGCAGTACTTC	CASSPPSGTTYEQYF	TRBV18	-	TRBJ2-7	TRBD2
TGCGCCAGCAGCTCGGGGGTAGGGGCCAATAATTCACCCCTCCACTTT	CASSSGVGANNSPLHF	TRBV5-1	-	TRBJ1-6	-